The T cell receptor beta chain under discussion was sequenced for a study of CXCR3-negative and CXCR3-positive naive CD8 T cells. Study findings and constraints: Comparably high diversity marked both naive subsets, whereas memory CD8+ cells had much lower diversity. TRB CDR3s of CXCR3-positive naive cells were more hydrophobic than those of CXCR3-negative naive cells.

CDR1 is SGHKS and CDR2 is YYEKEE in the germline V gene (reference sequence). CDR3 length: 15 amino acids. The libraries of TRB cDNA were constructed through 5' RACE using UMI labels. Reprocessing the 5' RACE reads, TCRdb reports a single entry for every CDR3 protein and omits DNA. The sample's table shows around 130,000 distinct CDR3 sequences. A remark on this clonotype: No antigen is known for it.

This chain joins TRBV5-5 and TRBJ2-1; TCRdb calls TRBD2, which cannot be checked without DNA. The sequence was collected from a human donor in good health. Some clones in this sample may be carry-over from other donors' samples. The material sequenced was naive CXCR3+ CD8+ T cells from blood. Subset meaning: CD45RO-CCR7+CD27+CD95- naive CD8+ T cells expressing CXCR3 (TNR3+). The chain's CDR3 is CASSPLAGGPNEQFF.